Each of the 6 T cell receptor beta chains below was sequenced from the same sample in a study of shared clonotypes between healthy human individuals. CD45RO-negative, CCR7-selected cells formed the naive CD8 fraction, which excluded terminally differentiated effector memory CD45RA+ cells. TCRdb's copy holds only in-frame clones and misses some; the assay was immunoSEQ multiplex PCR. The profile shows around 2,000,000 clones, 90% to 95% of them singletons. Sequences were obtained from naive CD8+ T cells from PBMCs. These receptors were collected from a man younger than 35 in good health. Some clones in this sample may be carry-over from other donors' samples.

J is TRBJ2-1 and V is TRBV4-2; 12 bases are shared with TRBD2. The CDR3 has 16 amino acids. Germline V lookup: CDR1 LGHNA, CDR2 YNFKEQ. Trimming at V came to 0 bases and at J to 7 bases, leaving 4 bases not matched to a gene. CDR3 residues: CASSQDWGLAGNEQFF. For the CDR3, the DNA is TGTGCCAGCAGCCAAGACTGGGGACTAGCGGGTAATGAGCAGTTCTTC.

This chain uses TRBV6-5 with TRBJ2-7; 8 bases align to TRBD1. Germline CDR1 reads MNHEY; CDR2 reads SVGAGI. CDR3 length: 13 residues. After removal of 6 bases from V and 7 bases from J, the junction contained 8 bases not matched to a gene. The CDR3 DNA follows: TGTGCCAGCAGACCCCGACAGGGGTGGGAGCAGTACTTC. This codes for CASRPRQGWEQYF.

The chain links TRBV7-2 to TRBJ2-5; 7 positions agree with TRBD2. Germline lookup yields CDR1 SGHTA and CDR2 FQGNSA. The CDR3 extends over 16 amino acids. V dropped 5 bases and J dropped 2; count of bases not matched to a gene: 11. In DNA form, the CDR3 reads TGTGCCAGCAGCCTCCTGACTAGCCGATTACAAGAGACCCAGTACTTC. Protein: CASSLLTSRLQETQYF.

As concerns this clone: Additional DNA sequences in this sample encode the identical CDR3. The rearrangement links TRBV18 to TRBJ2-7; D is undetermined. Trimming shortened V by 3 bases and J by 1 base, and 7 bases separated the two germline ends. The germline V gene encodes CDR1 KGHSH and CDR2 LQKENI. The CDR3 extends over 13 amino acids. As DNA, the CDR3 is TGTGCCAGCTCACCCCCGCGGTCCTACGAGCAGTACTTC. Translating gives CASSPPRSYEQYF. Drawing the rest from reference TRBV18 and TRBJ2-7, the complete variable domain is NAGVMQNPRHLVRRRGQEARLRCSPMKGHSHVYWYRQLPEEGLKFMVYLQKENIIDESGMPKERFSAEFPKEGPSILRIQQVVRGDSAAYFCASSPPRSYEQYFGPGTRLTVT.

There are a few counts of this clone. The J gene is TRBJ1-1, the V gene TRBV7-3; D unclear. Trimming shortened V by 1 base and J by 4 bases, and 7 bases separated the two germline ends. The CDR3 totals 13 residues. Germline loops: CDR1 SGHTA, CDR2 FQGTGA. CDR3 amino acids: CASSLSQTTEAFF. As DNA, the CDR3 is TGTGCCAGCAGCTTAAGCCAGACCACTGAAGCTTTCTTT.

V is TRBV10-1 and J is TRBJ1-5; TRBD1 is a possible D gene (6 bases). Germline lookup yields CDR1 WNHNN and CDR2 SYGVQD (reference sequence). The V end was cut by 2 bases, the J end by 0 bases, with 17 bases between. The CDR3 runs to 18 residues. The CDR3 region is CASSEVIQGLFSNQPQHF. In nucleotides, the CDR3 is TGCGCCAGCAGTGAGGTTATACAGGGCCTTTTTAGCAATCAGCCCCAGCATTTT.